The subject of this entry is one TCR beta chain. Its antigen is undetermined. Described treatment: approximately 9-day PBMC culture with coronavirus spike peptide pools or control peptides (ViraFEST assay). Each well held more than 1.5 million PBMCs in IL-2 (10 IU/ml) medium with 8.5 to 10 ug/ml peptide pools. The CDR3 runs 14 residues. Germline CDR1 and CDR2: DFQATT and SNEGSKA (reference sequence). J lost 6 bases, V lost 3 bases, and 10 bases had no gene match. The study sequenced cultured CD4+ T cell DNA using the Oncomine TCR Beta short-read assay. MiXCR was run by TCRdb on the PCR reads, yielding one entry per CDR3 protein. The sample lists 4,600 or so distinct CDR3 sequences; under 35% were seen once. This entry is derived from a study of vaccination and CD4 T cells after COVID-19. Background on the study: The convalescent group had six males, four females, seven Caucasians, two Asians, one multiracial. Spike peptides, overlapping and drawn from SARS-CoV-2, HCoV-NL63, HCoV-OC43 and HCoV-229E, were used to stimulate cells. Overall study results and limits: Spike mono-reactivity was the property of 304 of 307 vaccine-specific clones in convalescent patients.

The chain carries TRBV20-1 and TRBJ2-7; 8 bases are a match to TRBD1. This clonotype originated in a human donor who had recovered from COVID-19. Sequencing was done on a sample of CD4+ T cells from blood, cultured in vitro. The CDR3, as DNA: TGCAGTGCTAGTTTGGGAACAGGGGGGCGCGAGCAGTACTTC. As protein: CSASLGTGGREQYF.